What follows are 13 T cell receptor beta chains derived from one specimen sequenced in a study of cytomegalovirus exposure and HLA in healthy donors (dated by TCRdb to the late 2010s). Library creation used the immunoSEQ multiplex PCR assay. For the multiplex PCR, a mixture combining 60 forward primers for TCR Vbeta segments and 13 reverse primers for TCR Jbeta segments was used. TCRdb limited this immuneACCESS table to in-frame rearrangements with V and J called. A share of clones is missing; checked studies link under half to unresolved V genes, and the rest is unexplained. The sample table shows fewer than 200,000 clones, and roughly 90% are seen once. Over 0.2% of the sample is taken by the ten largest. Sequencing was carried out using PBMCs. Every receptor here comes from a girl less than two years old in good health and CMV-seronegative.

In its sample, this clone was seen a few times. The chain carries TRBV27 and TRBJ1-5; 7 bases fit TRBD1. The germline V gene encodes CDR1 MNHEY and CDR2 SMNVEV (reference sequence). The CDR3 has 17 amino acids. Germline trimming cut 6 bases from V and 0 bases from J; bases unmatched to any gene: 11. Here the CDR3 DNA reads TGTGCCAGCAGCCACCACAGGGGCCCAAATAGCAATCAGCCCCAGCATTTT. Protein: CASSHHRGPNSNQPQHF.

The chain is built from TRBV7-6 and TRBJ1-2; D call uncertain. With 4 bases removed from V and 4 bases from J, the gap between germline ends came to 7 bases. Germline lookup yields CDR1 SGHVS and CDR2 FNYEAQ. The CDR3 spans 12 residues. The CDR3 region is CASSSSGYGYTF. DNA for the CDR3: TGTGCCAGCAGCTCATCGGGCTATGGCTACACCTTC.

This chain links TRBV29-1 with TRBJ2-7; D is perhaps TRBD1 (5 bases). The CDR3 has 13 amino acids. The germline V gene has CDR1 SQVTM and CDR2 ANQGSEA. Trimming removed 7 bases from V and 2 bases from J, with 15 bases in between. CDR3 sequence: CSGRVGSTYEQYF. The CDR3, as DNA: TGCAGCGGCAGGGTAGGGTCTACCTACGAGCAGTACTTC.

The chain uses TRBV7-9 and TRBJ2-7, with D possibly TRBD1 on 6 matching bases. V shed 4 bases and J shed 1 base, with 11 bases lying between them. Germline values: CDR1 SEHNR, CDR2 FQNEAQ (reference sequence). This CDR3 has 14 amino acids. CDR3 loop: CASSWHQGSYEQYF. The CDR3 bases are TGTGCCAGCAGCTGGCATCAGGGGTCCTACGAGCAGTACTTC.

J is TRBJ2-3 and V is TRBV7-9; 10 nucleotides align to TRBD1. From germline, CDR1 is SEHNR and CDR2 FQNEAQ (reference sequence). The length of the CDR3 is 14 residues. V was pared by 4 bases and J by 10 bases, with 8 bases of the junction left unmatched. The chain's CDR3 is CASSSGQGKLAQYF. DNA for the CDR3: TGTGCCAGCAGCTCGGGACAGGGGAAACTAGCGCAGTATTTT.

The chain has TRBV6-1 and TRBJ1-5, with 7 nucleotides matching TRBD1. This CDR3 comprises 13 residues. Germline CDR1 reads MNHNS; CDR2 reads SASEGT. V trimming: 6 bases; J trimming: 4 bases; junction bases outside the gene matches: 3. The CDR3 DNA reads TGTGCCAGCAGATCGACAGGGAATCAGCCCCAGCATTTT. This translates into CASRSTGNQPQHF.

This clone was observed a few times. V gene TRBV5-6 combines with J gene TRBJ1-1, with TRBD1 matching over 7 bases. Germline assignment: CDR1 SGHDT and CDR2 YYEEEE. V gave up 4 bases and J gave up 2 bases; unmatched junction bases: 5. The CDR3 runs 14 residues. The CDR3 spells CASSAGQYNTEAFF. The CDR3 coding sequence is TGTGCCAGCAGCGCGGGACAGTACAACACTGAAGCTTTCTTT. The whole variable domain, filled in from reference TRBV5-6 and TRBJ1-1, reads DAGVTQSPTHLIKTRGQQVTLRCSPKSGHDTVSWYQQALGQGPQFIFQYYEEEERQRGNFPDRFSGHQFPNYSSELNVNALLLGDSALYLCASSAGQYNTEAFFGQGTRLTVV.

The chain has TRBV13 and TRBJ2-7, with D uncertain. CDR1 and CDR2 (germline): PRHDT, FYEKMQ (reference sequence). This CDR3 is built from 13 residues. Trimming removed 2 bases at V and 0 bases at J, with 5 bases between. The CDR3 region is CASSLQNSYEQYF. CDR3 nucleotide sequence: TGTGCCAGCAGCTTACAAAACTCCTACGAGCAGTACTTC.

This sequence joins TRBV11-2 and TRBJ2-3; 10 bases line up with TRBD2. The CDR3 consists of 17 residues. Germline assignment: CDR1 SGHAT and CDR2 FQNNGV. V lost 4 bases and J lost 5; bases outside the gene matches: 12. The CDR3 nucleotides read TGTGCCAGCAGCTCCAATTCAGCGGGGGGGCCTGGAGATACGCAGTATTTT. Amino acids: CASSSNSAGGPGDTQYF.

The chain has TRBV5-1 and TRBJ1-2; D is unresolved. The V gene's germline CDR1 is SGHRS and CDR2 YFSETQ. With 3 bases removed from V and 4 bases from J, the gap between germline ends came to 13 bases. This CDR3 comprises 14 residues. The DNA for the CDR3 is TGCGCCAGCAGCTCCTCGTCCGTAGCCTATGGCTACACCTTC. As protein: CASSSSSVAYGYTF.

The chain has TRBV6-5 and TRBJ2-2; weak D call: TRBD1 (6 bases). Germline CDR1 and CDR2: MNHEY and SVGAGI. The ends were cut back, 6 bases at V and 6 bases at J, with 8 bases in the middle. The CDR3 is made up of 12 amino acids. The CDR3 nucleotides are TGTGCCAGCAGATGGGGGCCCGGGGAGCTGTTTTTT. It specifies CASRWGPGELFF.

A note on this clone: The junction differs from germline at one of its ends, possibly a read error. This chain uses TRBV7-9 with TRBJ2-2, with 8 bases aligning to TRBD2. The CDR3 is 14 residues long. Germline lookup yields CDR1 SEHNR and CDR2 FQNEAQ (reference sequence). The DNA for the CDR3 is TGTTCCAGCAGCTTTCGCGGGGGGCCCGGGGAGCTGTTTTTT. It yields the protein CSSSFRGGPGELFF.

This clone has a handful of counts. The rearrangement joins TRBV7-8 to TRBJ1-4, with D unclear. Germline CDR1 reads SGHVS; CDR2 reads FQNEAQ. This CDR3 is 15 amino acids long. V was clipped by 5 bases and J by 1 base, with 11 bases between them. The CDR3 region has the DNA TGTGCCAGCAGCCCCGTGGCAGGAACTAATGAAAAACTGTTTTTT. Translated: CASSPVAGTNEKLFF.